Presented here are 20 T cell receptor beta chains from one specimen sequenced in a study of T cell responses to AZD1222 COVID-19 vaccine. The protocol was immunoSEQ multiplex PCR, while the TCRdb copy is restricted to in-frame clones and leaves out a portion. The profile shows roughly 120,000 clones, 85% to 95% of them singletons. The sample in question was peripheral blood, obtained 28 days after the second AZD1222 dose. These receptors originate from an adult who received the AZD1222 COVID-19 vaccine.

The chain joins TRBV5-5 to TRBJ2-1; D is perhaps TRBD2 (6 bases). Between the trimmed V and J ends, which lost 4 bases and 9 bases, there was a span of 23 bases. The length of the CDR3 is 16 residues. The germline V gene has CDR1 SGHKS and CDR2 YYEKEE (reference sequence). CDR3 loop: CASSQRVGGNRIEQFF. Here the CDR3 DNA reads TGTGCCAGCAGCCAGCGAGTGGGAGGTAACAGGATTGAGCAGTTCTTC.

The chain joins TRBV6-1 to TRBJ1-5; maybe TRBD1 (5 bases). The CDR3 sequence is 16 residues long. Germline CDR1 and CDR2: MNHNS and SASEGT. The V and J ends lost 2 bases and 1 base respectively, with 12 bases between them. The chain's CDR3 is CASSEPGLVSNQPQHF. CDR3 coding DNA: TGTGCCAGCAGTGAACCGGGACTCGTAAGCAATCAGCCCCAGCATTTT.

The chain recombines TRBV12-3 or TRBV12-4 with TRBJ1-1; no clear D gene. The CDR3 covers 11 residues. Trimming removed 6 bases from V and 3 bases from J, with 5 bases in between. CDR3 protein: CASSFYTEAFF. The CDR3 region has the DNA TGTGCCAGCAGCTTCTACACTGAAGCTTTCTTT.

V usage is TRBV7-9 and J usage is TRBJ1-3; D is ambiguous. The germline V gene has CDR1 SEHNR and CDR2 FQNEAQ (reference sequence). The V end lost 5 bases, the J end lost 1 base, and 6 bases lay between the germline ends. The CDR3 is 13 amino acids. CDR3 loop: CASSPASGNTIYF. In DNA form, the CDR3 reads TGTGCCAGCAGCCCCGCTTCTGGAAACACCATATATTTT. The variable domain in full, completed from reference TRBV7-9 and TRBJ1-3, reads DTGVSQNPRHKITKRGQNVTFRCDPISEHNRLYWYRQTLGQGPEFLTYFQNEAQLEKSRLLSDRFSAERPKGSFSTLEIQRTEQGDSAMYLCASSPASGNTIYFGEGSWLTVV.

The chain employs TRBV6-2 or TRBV6-3 and TRBJ1-2; no definite D call. CDR1 and CDR2 (germline): MNHEY, SVGEGT. V was shortened by 4 bases and J by 4 bases, with 13 bases between the two germline ends. This CDR3 is built from 14 residues. CDR3 residues: CASSSPALSYGYTF. CDR3 bases: TGTGCCAGCAGTTCGCCAGCTTTGTCCTATGGCTACACCTTC.

This clone was recorded only once. V gene TRBV2 combines with J gene TRBJ2-1, with 10 bases aligning to TRBD2. Germline CDR1 and CDR2: SNHLY and FYNNEI. The length of the CDR3 is 18 residues. V was clipped by 8 bases and J by 1 base; unmatched bases: 14. DNA of the CDR3: TGTGCCAGCGGAAGGGTAGCGGGAGGACTAGGGTCCTACAATGAGCAGTTCTTC. Protein product: CASGRVAGGLGSYNEQFF.

The chain carries TRBV18 and TRBJ2-7; 7 bases map to TRBD1. Germline CDR1 reads KGHSH; CDR2 reads LQKENI. There are 13 residues in the CDR3. J was trimmed by 2 bases and V by 5 bases; bases with no gene match: 3. The CDR3 sequence: CASSGQGAYEQYF. The CDR3, as DNA: TGTGCCAGCTCAGGCCAGGGGGCCTACGAGCAGTACTTC.

The chain recombines TRBV18 with TRBJ2-2; the match to TRBD2 covers 8 bases. The CDR3 covers 18 residues. CDR1 and CDR2 from the germline V gene are KGHSH and LQKENI. J gave up 1 base and V 2 bases, and 9 bases lay outside the gene matches. The CDR3 DNA reads as TGTGCCAGCTCACCATACTCGGGGGGGCCGCGGAACACCGGGGAGCTGTTTTTT. Translation gives CASSPYSGGPRNTGELFF.

Only one count was recorded for this clone. The chain employs TRBV4-1 and TRBJ2-7; 9 bases are a match to TRBD2. Trimming took 4 bases from V and 1 from J; bases not matched to a gene: 8. The CDR3 covers 16 residues. CDR1 and CDR2 (germline): MGHRA, YSYEKL. CDR3 coding DNA: TGCGCCAGCAGCCCTCTAGCGGGGTTCCTATCCTACGAGCAGTACTTC. Protein product: CASSPLAGFLSYEQYF.

The V call is TRBV9, the J call TRBJ2-3; D not resolved. This CDR3 is built from 18 residues. The germline CDR1 and CDR2 sequences are SGDLS and YYNGEE. Trimming removed 4 bases at V and 1 base at J, with 22 bases between. The CDR3 reads CASSSYLMALGGTDTQYF. The CDR3 coding sequence is TGTGCCAGCAGCTCATATCTAATGGCGCTGGGCGGCACAGATACGCAGTATTTT.

The rearrangement uses TRBV7-9 and TRBJ1-2, with D possibly being TRBD1 (6 bases). Trimming removed 6 bases at V and 8 bases at J, with 16 bases between. Germline values: CDR1 SEHNR, CDR2 FQNEAQ (reference sequence). The CDR3 consists of 13 residues. The CDR3 bases are TGTGCCAGCAGGGAGAACAGGGAAGGAGGCTACACCTTC. It encodes CASRENREGGYTF.

The chain recombines TRBV27 with TRBJ2-7; the match to TRBD2 covers 8 bases. CDR1 and CDR2 (germline): MNHEY, SMNVEV (reference sequence). This CDR3 region has 17 residues. With V trimmed by 3 bases and J by 3 bases, 13 bases remained unmatched. CDR3 bases: TGTGCCAGCAGTTTGGCCAGAACTAGCGGAAATATCTACGAGCAGTACTTC. Its protein is CASSLARTSGNIYEQYF.

The genes are TRBV6-1 and TRBJ1-6, with D hard to call. The germline CDR1 and CDR2 sequences are MNHNS and SASEGT. Between the trimmed V and J ends, which lost 1 base and 0 bases, there was a span of 10 bases. The CDR3 spans 17 residues. The chain's CDR3 is CASSEDRMSSYNSPLHF. The CDR3 nucleotides read TGTGCCAGCAGTGAAGACCGCATGAGCTCCTATAATTCACCCCTCCACTTT.

The V gene is TRBV7-8, the J gene TRBJ1-2, with 8 bases aligning to TRBD1. V trimming: 1 base; J trimming: 2 bases; junction bases outside the gene matches: 3. CDR1 SGHVS and CDR2 FQNEAQ come from the germline V gene. This CDR3 is 15 amino acids long. The CDR3 bases are TGTGCCAGCAGCTTAGATACAGGGGGAAACTATGGCTACACCTTC. Protein product: CASSLDTGGNYGYTF.

Regarding this clone: The junction departs from the called germline gene at one end, perhaps through a read error. The chain combines TRBV29-1 with TRBJ1-1; D is possibly TRBD1 (6 bases). The germline V gene encodes CDR1 SQVTM and CDR2 ANQGSEA. The CDR3 consists of 12 residues. CDR3 in DNA: TGCAGCCCTACAGGGCCGAACCCTGAAGCTTTCTTT. This sequence encodes CSPTGPNPEAFF.

The chain recombines TRBV10-3 with TRBJ1-1; D is uncertain. V gave up 5 bases and J gave up 1 base, with 2 bases separating them. The CDR3 totals 11 residues. CDR1 is ENHRY and CDR2 is SYGVKD in the germline V gene. This chain's CDR3 is CAISKNTEAFF. Here the CDR3 DNA reads TGTGCCATCAGTAAGAACACTGAAGCTTTCTTT.

The chain is built from TRBV10-1 and TRBJ2-7, with 9 bases identical to TRBD2. The CDR3 length is 15 residues. V was clipped by 2 bases and J by 5 bases; unmatched bases: 7. Germline assignment: CDR1 WNHNN and CDR2 SYGVQD (reference sequence). In nucleotides, the CDR3 is TGCGCCAGCAGTGAGAAAGGGACTAGCAGGAACGAGCAGTACTTC. It yields the protein CASSEKGTSRNEQYF.

Only one count was recorded for this clone. The V gene is TRBV9, the J gene TRBJ1-2; D unresolved. This CDR3 spans 13 amino acids. The V end was cut by 4 bases, the J end by 2 bases, with 9 bases between. The germline V gene has CDR1 SGDLS and CDR2 YYNGEE. DNA of the CDR3: TGTGCCAGCAGCCCGGCCGGGAACTATGGCTACACCTTC. Amino acid sequence: CASSPAGNYGYTF.

This rearrangement joins TRBV13 to TRBJ1-2; D perhaps matches TRBD1 (6 bases). The CDR3 contains 12 residues. With 6 bases removed from V and 8 bases from J, the gap between germline ends came to 13 bases. Germline assignment: CDR1 PRHDT and CDR2 FYEKMQ (reference sequence). For the CDR3, the DNA is TGTGCCAGCAGATTACAGGGTAGGGGCTACACCTTC. Amino acid sequence: CASRLQGRGYTF.

This chain joins TRBV5-5 and TRBJ1-2; D is ambiguous. This CDR3 contains 11 residues. V dropped 2 bases and J dropped 8 bases, with 7 bases sitting between them. Per the germline V gene, CDR1 is SGHKS and CDR2 is YYEKEE (reference sequence). The chain's CDR3 is CASSFQDGYTF. The CDR3 DNA reads as TGTGCCAGCAGCTTTCAAGACGGCTACACCTTC.